This is a list of T cell receptor beta chains from one sample in a study of T cell changes during pregnancy in multiple sclerosis. The method was immunoSEQ multiplex PCR; TCRdb's version includes in-frame clones alone and lacks a portion of them. The sample has tens of thousands of clones; 90% to 95% are singletons. The sample here was CD8+ T cells from peripheral blood mononuclear cells, taken in the first trimester of pregnancy. These receptors all come from a female donor with multiple sclerosis, enrolled in a pregnancy study. Each CDR3 is given with its conserved first and last residue. A D gene is named only where the DNA matches it firmly. Not every row has a clone size; where given, it reads once, few, many or a size class.

J,V,size,D,DNA,CDR3
TRBJ1-5,TRBV27,.,TRBD1,TGTGCCAGCAGCGGGACAGCTAATAACAATCAGCCCCAGCATTTT,CASSGTANNNQPQHF
TRBJ2-2,TRBV2,.,TRBD1,TGTGCCAGCACCGGATCAGGACAGGGCTACACCGGGGAGCTGTTTTTT,CASTGSGQGYTGELFF
TRBJ2-7,TRBV2,.,TRBD2,TGTGCCAGCCAGGCCGCCGGGACTAGTTCCCACGAGCAGTACTTC,CASQAAGTSSHEQYF
TRBJ2-1,TRBV5-8,.,TRBD2,TGTGCCAGCAGCTTTAATTCGGGGGGGGGCAGGACCCTAAATGAGCAGTTCTTC,CASSFNSGGGRTLNEQFF
TRBJ1-1,TRBV18,.,.,TGTGCCAGCTCACCAGGGGCCCGAATTGACTCCCACACTGAAGCTTTCTTT,CASSPGARIDSHTEAFF
TRBJ1-2,TRBV11-2,.,.,TGTGCCAGCAGCTTAGATTACGGGCAGACAGAAAATGGCTACACCTTC,CASSLDYGQTENGYTF
TRBJ1-5,TRBV19,.,.,TGTGCCAGTAGTCCGACTGATTATAGCAATCAGCCCCAGCATTTT,CASSPTDYSNQPQHF
TRBJ1-1,TRBV4-3,.,TRBD1,TGCGCCAGCAGCCAAGTTCCCGGGACAGGGGGCACTGAAGCTTTCTTT,CASSQVPGTGGTEAFF
TRBJ1-2,TRBV27,.,.,TGTGCCAGCAGTTTATCGGCCAGCTATGGCTACACCTTC,CASSLSASYGYTF
TRBJ1-4,TRBV7-9,few,.,TGTGCCAGCAGCTTAGTAGCAGCAACTAATGAAAAACTGTTTTTT,CASSLVAATNEKLFF
TRBJ2-7,TRBV7-9,once,.,TGTGCCAGCAGCCCGCCCCAGGCAGGGACTTACGAGCAGTACTTC,CASSPPQAGTYEQYF
TRBJ2-7,TRBV11-2,.,.,TGTGCCAGCAGCTTAGTATCCAGCTACGAGCAGTACTTC,CASSLVSSYEQYF
TRBJ2-7,TRBV5-1,.,.,TGCGCCAGCGAGTCGGGAACGGACTCCTACGAGCAGTACTTC,CASESGTDSYEQYF
TRBJ2-1,TRBV11-2,.,.,TGTGCCAGCAGCCGCCTGCGCAATGAGCAGTTCTTC,CASSRLRNEQFF
TRBJ2-7,TRBV15,.,TRBD1,TGTGCCACCAGCAGCCGACAGGGCACTCCCTACGAGCAGTACTTC,CATSSRQGTPYEQYF
TRBJ2-1,TRBV19,.,.,TGTGCCAGTAGTATAGGCCCGTGGGGCAGGGGCTACAATGAGCAGTTCTTC,CASSIGPWGRGYNEQFF
TRBJ2-5,TRBV6-6,.,.,TGTGCCAGCAGTTACGCCGCGGCCCAAGAGACCCAGTACTTC,CASSYAAAQETQYF
TRBJ1-6,TRBV5-1,.,.,TGCGCCAGCAGTCAGGGCCCGTTGGGCCCCTATAATTCACCCCTCCACTTT,CASSQGPLGPYNSPLHF
TRBJ1-1,TRBV9,.,.,TGTGCCAGCAGCGTAGAGGAGGGGCGGACTGAAGCTTTCTTT,CASSVEEGRTEAFF
TRBJ2-1,TRBV7-9,.,.,TGTGCCAGCAGCTTAGAGAGCAGGGCTGATGAGCAGTTCTTC,CASSLESRADEQFF
TRBJ2-3,TRBV9,.,.,TGTGCCAGCAGCCCCTACGTCACCCACCCAGATACGCAGTATTTT,CASSPYVTHPDTQYF
TRBJ1-3,TRBV15,.,.,TGTGCCACCAGCAGAGATCTCTCTGGAAACACCATATATTTT,CATSRDLSGNTIYF
TRBJ1-2,TRBV7-2,.,TRBD1,TGTGCCAGCAGCCCTAGGACAGGGGACTATGGCTACACCTTC,CASSPRTGDYGYTF
TRBJ2-1,TRBV7-8,.,TRBD2,TGTGCCAGCAGCTCCCCGACTAGCGGGGGGGGAGTCAATGAGCAGTTCTTC,CASSSPTSGGGVNEQFF
TRBJ2-5,TRBV7-3,.,TRBD1,TGTGCCAGCAGCCTACAGGGGGACCAAGAGACCCAGTACTTC,CASSLQGDQETQYF
TRBJ2-3,TRBV15,.,.,TGTGCCACCAGCAAGATGATGGGGGGTACGCAGTATTTT,CATSKMMGGTQYF
TRBJ2-1,TRBV29-1,.,.,TGCAGCGTCTTCCCGGGAAGGGTCAATGAGCAGTTCTTC,CSVFPGRVNEQFF
TRBJ2-7,TRBV27,.,TRBD1,TGTGCCAGCAGCACGCGGACAGGGGGCCCCTACGAGCAGTACTTC,CASSTRTGGPYEQYF
TRBJ1-5,TRBV13,.,TRBD1,TGTGCCAGCAGCTTAGGCGCCGGGACAGAGGGTCAGCCCCAGCATTTT,CASSLGAGTEGQPQHF
TRBJ1-2,TRBV5-4,.,.,TGTGCCAGCAGCTTACAGGAAAGCTATGGCTACACCTTC,CASSLQESYGYTF
TRBJ2-7,TRBV7-9,.,.,TGTGCCAGCAGCGACCGACAGGTGTCCTACGAGCAGTACTTC,CASSDRQVSYEQYF
TRBJ2-5,TRBV4-1,.,.,TGCGCCAGCAGCCAAGAAAACAGGCCAAAAGGAGAGACCCAGTACTTC,CASSQENRPKGETQYF
TRBJ1-2,TRBV4-2,once,.,TGTGCCAGCAGCCAAGATCGTCGGGACACCTATGGCTACACCTTC,CASSQDRRDTYGYTF
TRBJ1-2,TRBV7-9,.,TRBD1,TGTGCCAGCAGCTCCCCTCGGACAGGGGAGATTTATGGCTACACCTTC,CASSSPRTGEIYGYTF
TRBJ2-2,TRBV13,.,TRBD2,TGTGCCAGCAGCTCGTTGACTAGCGGGAGATCATACGGGGAGCTGTTTTTT,CASSSLTSGRSYGELFF
TRBJ2-7,TRBV7-7,.,TRBD2,TGTGCCAGCAGCCTTGGGACTAGCCCTGCCTACGAGCAGTACTTC,CASSLGTSPAYEQYF
TRBJ1-1,TRBV5-1,once,.,TGCGCCAGCGGTGGTCAGGGTGAAGCTTTCTTT,CASGGQGEAFF
TRBJ2-7,TRBV4-1,.,TRBD1,TGCGCCAGCAGCCTAGGGACAGGGGGCTCCTACGAGCAGTACTTC,CASSLGTGGSYEQYF
TRBJ1-1,TRBV19,.,.,TGTGCCAGTAGTCTCGGAGGGTTTAGCACTGAAGCTTTCTTT,CASSLGGFSTEAFF
TRBJ2-7,TRBV28,.,TRBD1,TGTGCCAGCAGTTCTGGAACAGGGGGTATCTACGAGCAGTACTTC,CASSSGTGGIYEQYF
TRBJ2-7,TRBV27,.,.,TGTGCCAGCAGTTTAGCGGTTTCCTACGAGCAGTACTTC,CASSLAVSYEQYF
TRBJ1-2,TRBV2,.,TRBD1,TGTGCCAGCAGTGACAGGGGGGACTATGGCTACACCTTC,CASSDRGDYGYTF
TRBJ1-1,TRBV5-4,.,TRBD1,TGTGCCAGCAGCATCCCAGGGGGGGAAGCTTTCTTT,CASSIPGGEAFF
TRBJ2-1,TRBV15,.,TRBD2,TGTGCCACCAGCCCCTTTGAGGGAGGGACCTACAATGAGCAGTTCTTC,CATSPFEGGTYNEQFF
TRBJ1-2,TRBV6-5,once,.,TGTGCCAGCAGCCTGTTACCCACAGGGTATGGCTACACCTTC,CASSLLPTGYGYTF
TRBJ2-5,TRBV13,.,TRBD2,TGTGCCAGCAGCTCCCAGCGGGAGCAAGAGACCCAGTACTTC,CASSSQREQETQYF
TRBJ2-7,TRBV7-6,.,TRBD2,TGTGCCAGCAGCCCGACTAGCGGGGGATACGAGCAGTACTTC,CASSPTSGGYEQYF
TRBJ2-2,TRBV7-8,once,.,TGTGCCAGCAGCTTAGTTACAGCCGCCGGGGAGCTGTTTTTT,CASSLVTAAGELFF
TRBJ1-2,TRBV21-1,.,.,TGTGCCAGCAGTAACTTTACTCCGCGGGGCTACACCTTC,CASSNFTPRGYTF
TRBJ1-5,TRBV6-5,.,.,TGTGCCAGCAGTTACTCGATGGGGAGTCAGCCCCAGCATTTT,CASSYSMGSQPQHF
TRBJ1-1,TRBV10-1,.,.,TGCGCCAGCAGTGAGTCGGGGGGCACTGAAGCTTTCTTT,CASSESGGTEAFF
TRBJ2-2,TRBV7-6,.,TRBD2,TGTGCCAGCAGCTCCCTACTAGCGGGGGGTTCCGGGGAGCTGTTTTTT,CASSSLLAGGSGELFF
TRBJ2-7,TRBV19,.,.,TGTGCCAGTAGTACAAGGACAATCGCCCGGCACGGCTCCTACGAGCAGTACTTC,CASSTRTIARHGSYEQYF